This T cell receptor (beta chain) was identified during a study of T cell responses to AZD1222 COVID-19 vaccine. Sequenced by immunoSEQ multiplex PCR; TCRdb stores in-frame clones only, minus some. This table has approximately 64,000 clones, about 89% appearing once. This CDR3 has 15 residues. Losses at the gene ends were 5 bases for V and 0 bases for J; bases not matched to a gene: 6. Germline V gene lookup returns CDR1 KGHDR and CDR2 SFDVKD. The chain employs TRBV24-1 and TRBJ2-7, with 7 positions matching TRBD2. Sequenced material: peripheral blood, taken 28 days after the second dose of the MenACWY control vaccine. The sequence came from an adult who received the MenACWY meningococcal vaccine as a control. CDR3 sequence reads: CATSAPSGSSYEQYF. CDR3 coding DNA: TGTGCCACCAGTGCCCCTAGCGGAAGCTCCTACGAGCAGTACTTC.